This note documents a single TCR beta chain sequence. The CDR3 totals 14 residues. V lost 6 bases, J lost 6 bases, and 10 bases stayed unmatched. From germline, CDR1 is SGHRS and CDR2 YFSETQ. The entry originates in a study of blood T cell repertoires in COVID-19. In the study overall: Samples of COVID-19 (acute and convalescent) were obtained from the United States, Italy and Spain.

Measured with immunoSEQ multiplex PCR; TCRdb has only the in-frame clones, and not every one. The sample records roughly 250,000 clones, roughly 80% being singletons. This clonotype was sampled from a woman at least 80 years old with acute or convalescent COVID-19. V gene TRBV5-1 combines with J gene TRBJ2-5; TRBD2 aligns across 8 bases. Sequenced: peripheral blood. The CDR3 DNA reads TGCGCCAGCACCGTTAGCGGGGAGGGAAAGACCCAGTACTTC. It codes for CASTVSGEGKTQYF.